This T cell receptor beta chain was found in a study of T cell responses to AZD1222 COVID-19 vaccine. The assay was immunoSEQ multiplex PCR, and TCRdb's table has in-frame clones only and misses some. The data hold just over 20,000 clones, with approximately 86% observed a single time. The TCR originated in an adult in good health. The source was peripheral blood, collected on day 0 of AZD1222 vaccination.

CDR3 coding DNA: TGTGCCAGCAGCCAAGAATTCGGGACCCCGGCCGACAATGAGCAGTTCTTC. Translation: CASSQEFGTPADNEQFF. The genes are TRBV4-2 and TRBJ2-1; D assignment may be TRBD1 or TRBD2 (5 bases each). The CDR3 is 17 residues long. Germline values: CDR1 LGHNA, CDR2 YNFKEQ. Trimming pared 0 bases from V and 5 bases from J, leaving 17 bases between.